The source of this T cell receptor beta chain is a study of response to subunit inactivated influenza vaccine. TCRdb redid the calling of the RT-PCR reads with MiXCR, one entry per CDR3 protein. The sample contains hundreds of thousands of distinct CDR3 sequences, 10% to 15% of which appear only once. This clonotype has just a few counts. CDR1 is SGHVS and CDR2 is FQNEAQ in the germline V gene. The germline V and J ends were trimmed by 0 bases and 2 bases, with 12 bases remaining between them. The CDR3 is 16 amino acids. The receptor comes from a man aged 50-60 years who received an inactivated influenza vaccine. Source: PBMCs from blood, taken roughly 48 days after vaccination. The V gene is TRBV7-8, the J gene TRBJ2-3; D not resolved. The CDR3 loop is CASSLADQLFTDTQYF. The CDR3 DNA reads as TGTGCCAGCAGCTTAGCGGACCAACTATTCACAGATACGCAGTATTTT.